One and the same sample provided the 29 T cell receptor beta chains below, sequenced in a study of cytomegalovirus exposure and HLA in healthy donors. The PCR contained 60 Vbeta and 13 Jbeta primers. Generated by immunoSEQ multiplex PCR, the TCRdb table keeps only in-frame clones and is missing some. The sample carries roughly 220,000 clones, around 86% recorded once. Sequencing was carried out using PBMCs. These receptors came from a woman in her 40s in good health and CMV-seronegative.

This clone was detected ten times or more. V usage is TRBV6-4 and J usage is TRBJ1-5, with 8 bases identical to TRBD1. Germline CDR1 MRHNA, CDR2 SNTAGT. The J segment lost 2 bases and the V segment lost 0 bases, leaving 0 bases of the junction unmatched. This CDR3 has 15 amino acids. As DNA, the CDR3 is TGTGCCAGCAGTGACTCGACAGGGGGCAATCAGCCCCAGCATTTT. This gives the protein CASSDSTGGNQPQHF.

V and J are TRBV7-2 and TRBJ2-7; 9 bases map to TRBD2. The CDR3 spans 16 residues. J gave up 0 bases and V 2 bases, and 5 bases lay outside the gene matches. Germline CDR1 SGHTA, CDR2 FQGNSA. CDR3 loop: CASSLTSGLSSYEQYF. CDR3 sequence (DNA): TGTGCCAGCAGCTTAACTAGCGGGTTGAGCTCCTACGAGCAGTACTTC.

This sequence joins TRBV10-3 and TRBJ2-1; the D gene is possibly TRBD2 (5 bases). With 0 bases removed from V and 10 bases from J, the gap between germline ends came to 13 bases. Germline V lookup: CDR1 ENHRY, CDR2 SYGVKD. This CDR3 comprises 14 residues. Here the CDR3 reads CAISESLATSEQFF. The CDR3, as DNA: TGTGCCATCAGTGAGTCATTAGCGACCTCCGAGCAGTTCTTC.

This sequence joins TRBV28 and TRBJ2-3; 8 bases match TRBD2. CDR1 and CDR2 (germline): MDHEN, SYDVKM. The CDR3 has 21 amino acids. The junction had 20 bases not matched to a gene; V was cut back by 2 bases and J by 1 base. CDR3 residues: CASSLPRSLSGGSLRTDTQYF. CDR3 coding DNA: TGTGCCAGCAGTTTACCGCGTTCACTAAGCGGGGGCTCTCTACGCACAGATACGCAGTATTTT. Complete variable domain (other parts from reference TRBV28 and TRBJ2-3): DVKVTQSSRYLVKRTGEKVFLECVQDMDHENMFWYRQDPGLGLRLIYFSYDVKMKEKGDIPEGYSVSREKKERFSLILESASTNQTSMYLCASSLPRSLSGGSLRTDTQYFGPGTRLTVL.

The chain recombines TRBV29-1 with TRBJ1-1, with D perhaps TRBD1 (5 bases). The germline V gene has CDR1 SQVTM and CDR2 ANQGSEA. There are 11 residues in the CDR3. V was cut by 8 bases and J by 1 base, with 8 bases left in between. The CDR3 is CSSTGNTEAFF. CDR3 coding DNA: TGCAGCTCCACAGGGAACACTGAAGCTTTCTTT.

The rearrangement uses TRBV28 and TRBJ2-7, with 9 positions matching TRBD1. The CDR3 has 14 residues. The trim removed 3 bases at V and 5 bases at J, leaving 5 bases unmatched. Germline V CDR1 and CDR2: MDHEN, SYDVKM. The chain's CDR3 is CASSFPDRGNEQYF. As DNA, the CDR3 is TGTGCCAGCAGTTTCCCAGACAGGGGGAACGAGCAGTACTTC. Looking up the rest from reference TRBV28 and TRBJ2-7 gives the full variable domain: DVKVTQSSRYLVKRTGEKVFLECVQDMDHENMFWYRQDPGLGLRLIYFSYDVKMKEKGDIPEGYSVSREKKERFSLILESASTNQTSMYLCASSFPDRGNEQYFGPGTRLTVT.

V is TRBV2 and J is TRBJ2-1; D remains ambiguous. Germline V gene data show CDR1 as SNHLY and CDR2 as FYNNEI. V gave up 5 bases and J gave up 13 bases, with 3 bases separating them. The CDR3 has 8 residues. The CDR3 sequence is CASSTQFF. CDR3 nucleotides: TGTGCCAGCAGTACTCAGTTCTTC. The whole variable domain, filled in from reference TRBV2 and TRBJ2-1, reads EPEVTQTPSHQVTQMGQEVILRCVPISNHLYFYWYRQILGQKVEFLVSFYNNEISEKSEIFDDQFSVERPDGSNFTLKIRSTKLEDSAMYFCASSTQFFGPGTRLTVL.

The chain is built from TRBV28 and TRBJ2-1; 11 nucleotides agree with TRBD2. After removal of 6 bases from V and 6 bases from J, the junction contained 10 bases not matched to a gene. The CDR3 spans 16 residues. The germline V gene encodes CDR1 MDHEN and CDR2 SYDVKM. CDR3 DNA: TGTGCCAGCAGACGGTCCCTAGCGGGAGGATCCAATGAGCAGTTCTTC. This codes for CASRRSLAGGSNEQFF.

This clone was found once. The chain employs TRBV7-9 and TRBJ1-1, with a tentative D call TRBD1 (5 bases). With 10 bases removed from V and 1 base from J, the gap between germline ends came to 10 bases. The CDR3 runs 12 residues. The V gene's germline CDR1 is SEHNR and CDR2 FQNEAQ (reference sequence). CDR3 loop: CATSTENTEAFF. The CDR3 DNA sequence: TGTGCCACCTCGACAGAGAACACTGAAGCTTTCTTT. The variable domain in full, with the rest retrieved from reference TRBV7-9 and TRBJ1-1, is DTGVSQNPRHKITKRGQNVTFRCDPISEHNRLYWYRQTLGQGPEFLTYFQNEAQLEKSRLLSDRFSAERPKGSFSTLEIQRTEQGDSAMYLCATSTENTEAFFGQGTRLTVV.

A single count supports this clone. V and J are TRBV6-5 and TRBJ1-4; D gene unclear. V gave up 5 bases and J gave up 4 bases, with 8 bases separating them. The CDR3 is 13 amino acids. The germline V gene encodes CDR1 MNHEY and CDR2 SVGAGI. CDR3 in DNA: TGTGCCAGCAGTCCCAGGATTAATGAAAAACTGTTTTTT. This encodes CASSPRINEKLFF.

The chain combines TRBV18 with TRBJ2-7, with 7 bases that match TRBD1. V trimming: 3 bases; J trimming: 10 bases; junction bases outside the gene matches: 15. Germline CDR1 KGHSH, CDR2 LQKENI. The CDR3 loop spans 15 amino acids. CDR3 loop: CASSPFGQENPIQYF. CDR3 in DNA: TGTGCCAGCTCACCCTTTGGACAGGAAAACCCCATACAGTACTTC.

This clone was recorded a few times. The chain's CDR3 is CASSLGAGGFADTQYF. CDR3 DNA: TGTGCCAGCAGCTTAGGAGCGGGAGGATTTGCAGATACGCAGTATTTT. The V call is TRBV7-6, the J call TRBJ2-3, with 9 nucleotides matching TRBD2. This CDR3 comprises 16 residues. The J segment lost 4 bases and the V segment lost 1 base, leaving 6 bases of the junction unmatched. Per germline, CDR1 SGHVS and CDR2 FNYEAQ.

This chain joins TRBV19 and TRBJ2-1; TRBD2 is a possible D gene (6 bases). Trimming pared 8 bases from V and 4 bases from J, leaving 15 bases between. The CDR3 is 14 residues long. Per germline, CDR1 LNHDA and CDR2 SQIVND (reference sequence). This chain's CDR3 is CASGVAGPYNEQFF. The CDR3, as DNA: TGTGCCAGTGGGGTGGCGGGACCGTACAATGAGCAGTTCTTC.

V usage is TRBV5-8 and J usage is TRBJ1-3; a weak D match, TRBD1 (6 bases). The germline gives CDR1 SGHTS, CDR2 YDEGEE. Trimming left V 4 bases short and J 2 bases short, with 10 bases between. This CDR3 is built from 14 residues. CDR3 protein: CASSVGTPGNTIYF. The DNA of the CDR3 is TGTGCCAGCAGCGTCGGGACACCTGGAAACACCATATATTTT.

DNA for the CDR3: TGCAGCGTTGAAGCTGGCCTAGCGGGCTACAATGAGCAGTTCTTC. This translates into CSVEAGLAGYNEQFF. The chain has TRBV29-1 and TRBJ2-1; 8 bases are a match to TRBD2. The germline V gene has CDR1 SQVTM and CDR2 ANQGSEA. J gave up 3 bases and V 1 base, and 5 bases lay outside the gene matches. The CDR3 extends over 15 amino acids.

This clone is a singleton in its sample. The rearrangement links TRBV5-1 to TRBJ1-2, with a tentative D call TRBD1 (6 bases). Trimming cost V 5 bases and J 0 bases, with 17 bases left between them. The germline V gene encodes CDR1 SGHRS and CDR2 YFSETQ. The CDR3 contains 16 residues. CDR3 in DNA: TGCGCCAGCAGGTTCGGGCAGGGGCGACCTAACTATGGCTACACCTTC. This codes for CASRFGQGRPNYGYTF.

CDR3 nucleotides: TGCAGCGTTGTTGATGGGGCAACCTACGAGCAGTACTTC. It is translated as CSVVDGATYEQYF. The chain joins TRBV29-1 to TRBJ2-5, with D perhaps matching TRBD1 (5 bases). The DNA matches TRBJ2-7 better at its end, which makes the J call doubtful. In germline, CDR1 is SQVTM, CDR2 ANQGSEA. The CDR3 has 13 residues.

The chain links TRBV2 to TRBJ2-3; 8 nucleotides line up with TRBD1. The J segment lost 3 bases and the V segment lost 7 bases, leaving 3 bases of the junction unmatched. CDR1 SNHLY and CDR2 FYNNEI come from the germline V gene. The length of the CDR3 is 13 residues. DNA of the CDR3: TGTGCCAGCACAGGACAGGGTACAGATACGCAGTATTTT. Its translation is CASTGQGTDTQYF.

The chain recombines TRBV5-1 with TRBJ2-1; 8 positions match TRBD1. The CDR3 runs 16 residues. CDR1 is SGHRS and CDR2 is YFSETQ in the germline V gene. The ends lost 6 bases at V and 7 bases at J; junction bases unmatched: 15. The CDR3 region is CASTDPAGGVLNEQFF. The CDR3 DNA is TGCGCCAGCACCGACCCCGCAGGGGGCGTTTTAAATGAGCAGTTCTTC.

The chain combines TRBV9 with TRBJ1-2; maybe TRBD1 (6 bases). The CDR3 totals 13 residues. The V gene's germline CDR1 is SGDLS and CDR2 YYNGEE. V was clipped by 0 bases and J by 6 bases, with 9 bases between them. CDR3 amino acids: CASSVGGPDGYTF. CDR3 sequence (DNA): TGTGCCAGCAGCGTAGGGGGGCCTGATGGCTACACCTTC.

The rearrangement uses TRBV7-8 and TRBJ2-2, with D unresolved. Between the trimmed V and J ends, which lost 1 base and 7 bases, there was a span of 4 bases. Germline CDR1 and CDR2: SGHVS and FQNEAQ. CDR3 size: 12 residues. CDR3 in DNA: TGTGCCAGCAGCTTAGATAGCGGGGAGCTGTTTTTT. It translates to CASSLDSGELFF.

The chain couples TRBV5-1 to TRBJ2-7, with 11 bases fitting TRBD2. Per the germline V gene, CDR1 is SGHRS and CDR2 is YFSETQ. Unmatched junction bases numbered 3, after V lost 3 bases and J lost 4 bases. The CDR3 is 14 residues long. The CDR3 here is CASSYTSGSYEQYF. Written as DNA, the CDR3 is TGCGCCAGCAGCTATACTAGCGGGAGTTACGAGCAGTACTTC.

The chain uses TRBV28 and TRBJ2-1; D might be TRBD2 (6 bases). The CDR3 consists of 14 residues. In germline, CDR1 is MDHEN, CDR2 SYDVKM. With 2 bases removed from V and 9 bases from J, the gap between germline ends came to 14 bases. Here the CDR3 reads CASSLVEGYGEQFF. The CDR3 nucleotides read TGTGCCAGCAGTTTAGTGGAGGGCTACGGTGAGCAGTTCTTC.

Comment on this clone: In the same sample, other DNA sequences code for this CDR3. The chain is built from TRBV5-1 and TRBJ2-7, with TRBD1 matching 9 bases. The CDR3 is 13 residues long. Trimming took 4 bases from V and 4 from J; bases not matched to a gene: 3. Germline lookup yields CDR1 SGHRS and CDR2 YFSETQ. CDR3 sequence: CASSLGTGYEQYF. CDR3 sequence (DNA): TGCGCCAGCAGCCTCGGGACAGGGTACGAGCAGTACTTC.

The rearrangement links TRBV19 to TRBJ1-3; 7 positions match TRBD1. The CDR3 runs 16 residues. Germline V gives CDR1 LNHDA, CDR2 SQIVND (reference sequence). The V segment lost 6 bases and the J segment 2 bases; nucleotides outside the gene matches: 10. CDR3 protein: CASSKFYRGPGNTIYF. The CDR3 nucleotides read TGTGCCAGTAGCAAATTCTACAGGGGCCCTGGAAACACCATATATTTT.

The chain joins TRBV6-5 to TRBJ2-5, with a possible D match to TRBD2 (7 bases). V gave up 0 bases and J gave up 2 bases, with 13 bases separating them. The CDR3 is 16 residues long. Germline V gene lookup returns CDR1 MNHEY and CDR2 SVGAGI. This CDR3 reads CASSYSTGAGQETQYF. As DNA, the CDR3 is TGTGCCAGCAGTTACTCGACAGGAGCGGGGCAAGAGACCCAGTACTTC.

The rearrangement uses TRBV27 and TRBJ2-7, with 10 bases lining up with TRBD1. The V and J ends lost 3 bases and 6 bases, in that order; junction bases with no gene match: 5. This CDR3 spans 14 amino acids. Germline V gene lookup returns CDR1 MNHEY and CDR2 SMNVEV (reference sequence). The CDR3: CASSFPGQGSEQYF. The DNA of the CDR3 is TGTGCCAGCAGTTTTCCGGGACAGGGGTCCGAGCAGTACTTC.

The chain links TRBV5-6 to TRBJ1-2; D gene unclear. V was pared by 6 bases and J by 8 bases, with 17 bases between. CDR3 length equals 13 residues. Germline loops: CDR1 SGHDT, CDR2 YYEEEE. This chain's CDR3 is CASTGSAILGYTF. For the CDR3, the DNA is TGTGCCAGCACGGGGTCTGCCATCCTCGGCTACACCTTC. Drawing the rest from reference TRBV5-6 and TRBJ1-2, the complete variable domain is DAGVTQSPTHLIKTRGQQVTLRCSPKSGHDTVSWYQQALGQGPQFIFQYYEEEERQRGNFPDRFSGHQFPNYSSELNVNALLLGDSALYLCASTGSAILGYTFGSGTRLTVV.

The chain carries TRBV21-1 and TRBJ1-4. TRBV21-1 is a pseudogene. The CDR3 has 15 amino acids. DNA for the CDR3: TGTGCCAGCAGCAAACGGGGGATACCTAATGAAAAACTGTTTTTT. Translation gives CASSKRGIPNEKLFF.